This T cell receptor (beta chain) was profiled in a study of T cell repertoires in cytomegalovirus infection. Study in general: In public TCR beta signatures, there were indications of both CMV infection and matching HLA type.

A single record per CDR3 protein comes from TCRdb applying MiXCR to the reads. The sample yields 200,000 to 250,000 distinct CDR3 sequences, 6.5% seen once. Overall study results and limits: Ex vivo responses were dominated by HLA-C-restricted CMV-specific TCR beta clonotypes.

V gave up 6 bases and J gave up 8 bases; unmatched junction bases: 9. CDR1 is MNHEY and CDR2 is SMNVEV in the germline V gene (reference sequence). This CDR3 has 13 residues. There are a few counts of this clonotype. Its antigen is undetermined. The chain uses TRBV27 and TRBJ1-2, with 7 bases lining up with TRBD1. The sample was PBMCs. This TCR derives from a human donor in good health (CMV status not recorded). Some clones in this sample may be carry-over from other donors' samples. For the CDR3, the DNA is TGTGCCAGCAGCCCGAAGGGGGCAGGGGGCTACACCTTC. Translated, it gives CASSPKGAGGYTF.